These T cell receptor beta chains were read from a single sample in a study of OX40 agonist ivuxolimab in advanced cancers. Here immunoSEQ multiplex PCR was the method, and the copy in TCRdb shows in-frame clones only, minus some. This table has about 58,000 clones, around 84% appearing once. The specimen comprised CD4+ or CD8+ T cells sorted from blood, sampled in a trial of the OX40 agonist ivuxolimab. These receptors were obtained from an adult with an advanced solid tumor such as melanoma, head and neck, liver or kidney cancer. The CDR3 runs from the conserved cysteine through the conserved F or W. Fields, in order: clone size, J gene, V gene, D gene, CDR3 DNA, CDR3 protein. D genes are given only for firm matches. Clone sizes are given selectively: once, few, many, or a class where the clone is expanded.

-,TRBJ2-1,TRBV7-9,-,TGTGCCAGCACCCTGGGGGGAGACTACAATGAGCAGTTCTTC,CASTLGGDYNEQFF
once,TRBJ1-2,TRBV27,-,TGTGCCAGCAGTTTATCTGCCAGGGTGGGTAACTATGGCTACACCTTC,CASSLSARVGNYGYTF
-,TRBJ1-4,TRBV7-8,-,TGTGCCAGCAGCTCCAGTCGGGGAAAACTGTTTTTT,CASSSSRGKLFF
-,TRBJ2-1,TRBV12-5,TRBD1,TGTGCTAGTGGTTCACAGGGGGCTTACAATGAGCAGTTCTTC,CASGSQGAYNEQFF
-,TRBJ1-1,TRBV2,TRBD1,TGTGCCAGCAGTTTGAGAGGACAGGGGTCGGGCACTGAAGCTTTCTTT,CASSLRGQGSGTEAFF
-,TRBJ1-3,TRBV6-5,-,TGTGCCAGCAGTGAGGGACGGGGAAACACCATATATTTT,CASSEGRGNTIYF
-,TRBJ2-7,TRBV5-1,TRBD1,TGCGCCAGCAGCCCCCCCCGACAGGGAACCTACGAGCAGTACTTC,CASSPPRQGTYEQYF
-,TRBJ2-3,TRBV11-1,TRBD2,TGTGCCAGCAGCGAATCGACTAGCGGGGGTACAGATACGCAGTATTTT,CASSESTSGGTDTQYF
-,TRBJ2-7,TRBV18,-,TGTGCCAGCTCACCGTGGGAGTTTGGGGAGCAGTACTTC,CASSPWEFGEQYF
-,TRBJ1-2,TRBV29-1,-,TGCAGCGTCGCCCGCGAAGGGGGGTGGTATGGCTACACCTTC,CSVAREGGWYGYTF
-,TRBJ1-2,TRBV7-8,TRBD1,TGTGCCAGCAGCTTCGCCAGGGGGATCTATGGCTACACCTTC,CASSFARGIYGYTF
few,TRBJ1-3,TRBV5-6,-,TGTGCCAGCAGCTTGTCTTGGGGGGTGGCTGGCACCATATATTTT,CASSLSWGVAGTIYF
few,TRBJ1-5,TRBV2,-,TGTGCCAGCAGATTATTTGGGGAGCCCCAGCATTTT,CASRLFGEPQHF
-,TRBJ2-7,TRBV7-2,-,TGTGCCAGCAGCTTAGCGGGCAGACCGTCCTACGAGCAGTACTTC,CASSLAGRPSYEQYF
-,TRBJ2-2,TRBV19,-,TGTGCCAGTATGTTCGCGAACACCGGGGAGCTGTTTTTT,CASMFANTGELFF
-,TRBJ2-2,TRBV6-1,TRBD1,TGTGCCAGCAGTGAGACAGGGAACGCGAACACCGGGGAGCTGTTTTTT,CASSETGNANTGELFF
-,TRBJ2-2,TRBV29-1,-,TGCAGCGTTGAACGGGGGTCCGGGGAGCTGTTTTTT,CSVERGSGELFF
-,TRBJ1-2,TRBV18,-,TGTGCCAGCTCACCGGACGAGGGGACCTACACCTTC,CASSPDEGTYTF
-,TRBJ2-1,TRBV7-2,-,TGTGCCAGCAGCAACCAGTACGGGGCGTACAATGAGCAGTTCTTC,CASSNQYGAYNEQFF
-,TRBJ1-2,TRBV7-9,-,TGTGCCAGCAGCTTTGGGGGGAACTATGGCTACACCTTC,CASSFGGNYGYTF
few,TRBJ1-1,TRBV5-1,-,TGCGCCAGCAGCGTCAGTGGTCAGGGAGAAGCTTTCTTT,CASSVSGQGEAFF
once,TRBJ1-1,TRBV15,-,TGTGCCACCAGCAGGACAGGCCCGAACTCTGAAGCTTTCTTT,CATSRTGPNSEAFF
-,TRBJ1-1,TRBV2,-,TGTGCCAGCAGTCGCGACTGGAACACTGAAGCTTTCTTT,CASSRDWNTEAFF
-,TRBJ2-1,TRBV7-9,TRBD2,TGTGCCAGCAGCCCCCTAGCGGGGGACGCCTACAATGAGCAGTTCTTC,CASSPLAGDAYNEQFF
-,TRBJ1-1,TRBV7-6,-,TGTGCCAGCAGCTCCGAGTGGACTGAAGCTTTCTTT,CASSSEWTEAFF
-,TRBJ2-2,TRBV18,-,TGTGCCAGCTCACCGGTCCGTACCGGGGAGCTGTTTTTT,CASSPVRTGELFF
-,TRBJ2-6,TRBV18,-,TGTGCCAGCTCCCCAACGGCATCGGACAGAAGGCTGACTTTC,CASSPTASDRRLTF
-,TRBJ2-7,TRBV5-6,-,TGTGCCAGCAGCTTGTCGTCAGGATACGAGCAGTACTTC,CASSLSSGYEQYF
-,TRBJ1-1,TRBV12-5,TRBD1,TGTGCTAGTGCCAAGACAGGGGGCCGGTTGCTTAACACTGAAGCTTTCTTT,CASAKTGGRLLNTEAFF
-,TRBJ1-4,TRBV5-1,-,TGCGCCAGTTCCCTGTCTGCAACTAATGAAAAACTGTTTTTT,CASSLSATNEKLFF
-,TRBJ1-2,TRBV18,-,TGTGCCAGCTCACCACTCGTCTCCGGGAATCGCTATGGCTACACCTTC,CASSPLVSGNRYGYTF
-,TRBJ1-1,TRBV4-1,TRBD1,TGCGCCAGCAGCCCCCCCCCGGGACAGGGGGTTCCGAACACTGAAGCTTTCTTT,CASSPPPGQGVPNTEAFF
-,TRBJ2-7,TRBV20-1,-,TGCAGTGCTTCACCGGGTCCCGAGCAGTACTTC,CSASPGPEQYF
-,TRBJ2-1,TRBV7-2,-,TGTGCCAGCAGCTTTTCGAGGCAGGGTCTGTTCTTC,CASSFSRQGLFF
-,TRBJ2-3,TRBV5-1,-,TGCGCCAGCAGTCTGGTAGATACGCAGTATTTT,CASSLVDTQYF
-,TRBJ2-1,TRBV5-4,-,TGTGCCAGCAGCAAAGCCGGGGCCTACAATGAGCAGTTCTTC,CASSKAGAYNEQFF
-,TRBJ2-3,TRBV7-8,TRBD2,TGTGCCAGCAGCCTGTATGCCGGACTAGCCGGCACAGATACGCAGTATTTT,CASSLYAGLAGTDTQYF
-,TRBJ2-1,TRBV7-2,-,TGTGCCAGCAGCGCCAATTCAGCGCCTGAGCAGTTCTTC,CASSANSAPEQFF
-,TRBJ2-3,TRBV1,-,TGCACCAGCAGCCAAGGGACTAGTTGCCTTCGGACGCAGTATTTT,CTSSQGTSCLRTQYF
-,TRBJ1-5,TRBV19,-,TGTGCCAGTAGTCTCAGGGGCCAGCCCCAGCATTTT,CASSLRGQPQHF
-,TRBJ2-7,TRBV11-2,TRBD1,TGTGCCAGCAGCATTCGACAGGGGTGGATCTACGAGCAGTACTTC,CASSIRQGWIYEQYF
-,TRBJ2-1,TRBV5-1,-,TGCGCCAGCAGCTTGGAGCTTTCCTACAATGAGCAGTTCTTC,CASSLELSYNEQFF
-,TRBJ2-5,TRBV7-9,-,TGTGCCAGCAGCATGGGACCAAACCAAGAGACCCAGTACTTC,CASSMGPNQETQYF
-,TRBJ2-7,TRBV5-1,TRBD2,TGCGCCAGCAGCTTAACCGTGGCGGGGGGCGGCGAGCAGTACTTC,CASSLTVAGGGEQYF
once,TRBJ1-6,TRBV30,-,TGTGCCTGGAGTGTACCGGGGAATAGAGGGAATTCACCCCTCCACTTT,CAWSVPGNRGNSPLHF
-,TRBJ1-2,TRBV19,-,TGTGCCAGTAGCTTACCCCCGGGACATCAGAACACCTTC,CASSLPPGHQNTF
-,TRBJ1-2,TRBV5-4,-,TGTGCCAGCAGCAAGGGACGCAAGACTAACTATGGCTACACCTTC,CASSKGRKTNYGYTF
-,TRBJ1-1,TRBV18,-,TGTGCCAGCTCACCTCCCGGGGGGGGCCTGAACACTGAAGCTTTCTTT,CASSPPGGGLNTEAFF
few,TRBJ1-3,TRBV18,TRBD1,TGTGCCAGCTCACCCCCGGACAGGGCTGGAAACACCATATATTTT,CASSPPDRAGNTIYF
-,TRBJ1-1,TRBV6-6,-,TGTGCCAGCAGGAAGCTGAACACTGAAGCTTTCTTT,CASRKLNTEAFF